Listed below are T cell receptor beta chains from one sample, sequenced in a study of T cell responses to AZD1222 COVID-19 vaccine. Produced via immunoSEQ multiplex PCR; TCRdb's table is partial and in-frame only. The sample carries roughly 80,000 clones, 80% to 95% recorded once. The material sequenced was peripheral blood, taken 28 days after the second AZD1222 dose. The receptors were sampled from an adult who received the AZD1222 COVID-19 vaccine. The CDR3 runs from the conserved cysteine through the conserved F or W. The order of the fields is CDR3 protein, CDR3 DNA, V gene, J gene, D gene, clone size. A D gene is named only where the DNA matches it firmly. Some rows have no size entry. The others give once, few or many, or a class for an expanded clone.

CASSTRGVDEKLFF	TGTGCCAGCAGTACCCGGGGGGTGGATGAAAAACTGTTTTTT	TRBV27	TRBJ1-4	.	.
CASSNQGRRSEKLFF	TGTGCCAGCAGTAATCAGGGTCGTCGAAGTGAAAAACTGTTTTTT	TRBV25-1	TRBJ1-4	.	.
CATTGPLHTEAFF	TGTGCCACTACGGGACCCCTCCACACTGAAGCTTTCTTT	TRBV6-5	TRBJ1-1	.	.
CASSEGPGPYGYTF	TGTGCCAGCAGTGAAGGGCCGGGACCCTATGGCTACACCTTC	TRBV25-1	TRBJ1-2	.	.
CASSQPGQIISPLHF	TGTGCCAGCAGCCAACCGGGACAGATAATTTCACCCCTCCACTTT	TRBV3-1/TRBV3-2	TRBJ1-6	TRBD1	.
CASSYSGRAGETQYF	TGTGCCAGCAGCTATAGCGGGAGGGCCGGAGAGACCCAGTACTTC	TRBV7-7	TRBJ2-5	TRBD2	.
CASSLQGSYEQYF	TGTGCCAGCAGCCTTCAGGGCTCCTACGAGCAGTACTTC	TRBV28	TRBJ2-7	.	.
CASSPPGTSGPPGETQYF	TGTGCCAGCAGTCCCCCCGGGACTAGCGGTCCACCAGGGGAGACCCAGTACTTC	TRBV6-4	TRBJ2-5	TRBD2	.
CASSPADRGSHQPQHF	TGTGCCAGCAGCCCAGCGGACAGGGGGAGTCATCAGCCCCAGCATTTT	TRBV27	TRBJ1-5	TRBD1	few
CASSQVTGEQFF	TGTGCCAGCAGCCAGGTCACAGGCGAGCAGTTCTTC	TRBV3-1/TRBV3-2	TRBJ2-1	.	once
CATSDQTGEEQFF	TGTGCCACCAGTGACCAGACAGGTGAAGAGCAGTTCTTC	TRBV24-1	TRBJ2-1	.	.
CASSLRGTGGQETQYF	TGCGCCAGCAGCCTACGCGGGACAGGGGGCCAAGAGACCCAGTACTTC	TRBV5-1	TRBJ2-5	TRBD1	.
CASSTGTGSSNQPQHF	TGTGCCAGTAGTACGGGTACAGGGTCAAGCAATCAGCCCCAGCATTTT	TRBV19	TRBJ1-5	.	.
CASSGWRGETQYF	TGTGCCAGCAGTGGATGGAGGGGAGAGACCCAGTACTTC	TRBV28	TRBJ2-5	.	.
CSASLQSSYNEQFF	TGCAGTGCTAGTTTGCAGAGCTCCTACAATGAGCAGTTCTTC	TRBV20-1	TRBJ2-1	.	.
CASSRVTSHNQPQHF	TGTGCCAGCAGCCGGGTCACTTCTCACAATCAGCCCCAGCATTTT	TRBV6-2/TRBV6-3	TRBJ1-5	.	.
CASSDGVYNSPLHF	TGTGCCAGCAGTGATGGCGTCTATAATTCACCCCTCCACTTT	TRBV6-1	TRBJ1-6	.	.
CASSPALSSYEQYF	TGTGCCAGCTCACCAGCACTGAGCTCCTACGAGCAGTACTTC	TRBV18	TRBJ2-7	.	.
CAIMAGGSYEQYF	TGTGCCATCATGGCGGGAGGTTCCTACGAGCAGTACTTC	TRBV10-3	TRBJ2-7	TRBD2	.
CASSEQQGGFTSEQYF	TGTGCCAGCAGTGAACAACAGGGTGGCTTTACGAGCGAGCAGTACTTC	TRBV2	TRBJ2-7	.	.
CASSLDRGSAYEQYF	TGTGCCAGCAGCCTAGACAGGGGAAGCGCCTACGAGCAGTACTTC	TRBV7-9	TRBJ2-7	TRBD1	.
CASSPGSGTGNNEQFF	TGTGCCAGCAGCCCAGGCTCCGGGACAGGTAACAATGAGCAGTTCTTC	TRBV7-8	TRBJ2-1	TRBD1	.
CASIDRGDTEAFF	TGTGCCAGCATCGACAGGGGCGACACTGAAGCTTTCTTT	TRBV2	TRBJ1-1	TRBD1	.
CASSQEGQVGEQFF	TGCGCCAGCAGCCAAGAAGGGCAGGTGGGTGAGCAGTTCTTC	TRBV4-3	TRBJ2-1	.	.
CASSVDDRTGHEQYF	TGTGCCAGCAGCGTAGATGATAGAACGGGCCACGAGCAGTACTTC	TRBV9	TRBJ2-7	.	once
CASSPWDRGELFF	TGTGCCAGCTCACCATGGGACAGGGGGGAGCTGTTTTTT	TRBV18	TRBJ2-2	TRBD1	.
CASSSSGVPHNEQFF	TGTGCCAGCTCCTCTAGCGGGGTTCCTCACAATGAGCAGTTCTTC	TRBV18	TRBJ2-1	TRBD2	.
CASSEGGGCTF	TGTGCCAGCAGTGAAGGAGGGGGCTGCACCTTC	TRBV6-1	TRBJ1-2	TRBD1	.
CAWSVSGPDTQYF	TGTGCCTGGAGTGTAAGTGGCCCAGATACGCAGTATTTT	TRBV30	TRBJ2-3	.	.
CASSEGGQAFYGYTF	TGTGCCAGCAGTGAGGGGGGACAGGCTTTCTATGGCTACACCTTC	TRBV2	TRBJ1-2	TRBD1	.
CASTPGQMNTEAFF	TGCGCCAGCACACCGGGACAGATGAACACTGAAGCTTTCTTT	TRBV5-1	TRBJ1-1	TRBD1	.
CASSLWGTGELFF	TGTGCCAGCAGTTTATGGGGTACCGGGGAGCTGTTTTTT	TRBV27	TRBJ2-2	.	.
CASRGRFYNEQFF	TGTGCCAGTAGGGGCAGATTCTACAATGAGCAGTTCTTC	TRBV19	TRBJ2-1	.	.
CASSTYRGLESYEQYF	TGTGCCAGCAGTACCTATAGGGGACTCGAATCCTACGAGCAGTACTTC	TRBV28	TRBJ2-7	.	.
CASSSGTSGRMDTQYF	TGCGCCAGCAGCTCCGGGACTAGCGGGAGGATGGATACGCAGTATTTT	TRBV5-1	TRBJ2-3	TRBD2	.
CASSSELGPTGELFF	TGTGCCAGCAGCTCGGAACTAGGTCCCACCGGGGAGCTGTTTTTT	TRBV7-2	TRBJ2-2	.	.
CASSLAVDYGYTF	TGTGCCAGCAGCTTGGCGGTAGACTATGGCTACACCTTC	TRBV5-8	TRBJ1-2	.	.
CASSTLAGGPYEQFF	TGTGCCAGCAGCACCCTAGCGGGAGGGCCGTATGAGCAGTTCTTC	TRBV7-6	TRBJ2-1	TRBD2	.
CASSSWTLTGGYTF	TGTGCCAGCAGTTCCTGGACCCTCACGGGCGGCTACACCTTC	TRBV6-5	TRBJ1-2	.	.
CASSASGYEQYF	TGTGCCAGCAGCGCTAGCGGTTACGAGCAGTACTTC	TRBV9	TRBJ2-7	TRBD2	.
CASRLDRDGNQPQHF	TGTGCCAGCAGGTTAGACAGGGACGGGAATCAGCCCCAGCATTTT	TRBV28	TRBJ1-5	TRBD1	.
CASSRATGRTYEQYF	TGTGCCAGCTCGAGGGCGACCGGGAGAACCTACGAGCAGTACTTC	TRBV11-1	TRBJ2-7	.	.
CASSLKGVGVSSYEQYF	TGTGCCAGCAGTTTAAAAGGGGTGGGGGTGAGCTCCTACGAGCAGTACTTC	TRBV27	TRBJ2-7	.	.
CATQGTGQGSYEQYF	TGTGCCACCCAGGGCACCGGCCAGGGCAGTTACGAGCAGTACTTC	TRBV5-5	TRBJ2-7	.	.
CSVSRDNYNEQFF	TGCAGCGTTTCTCGGGACAACTACAATGAGCAGTTCTTC	TRBV29-1	TRBJ2-1	.	few
CASNIEGYGYTF	TGTGCCAGCAACATAGAGGGATATGGCTACACCTTC	TRBV28	TRBJ1-2	.	few
CASSRRISSYNEQFF	TGTGCCAGCAGCCGACGGATTAGCTCCTACAATGAGCAGTTCTTC	TRBV7-9	TRBJ2-1	.	.
CSSPGTTNTEAFF	TGCAGCTCTCCTGGGACAACGAACACTGAAGCTTTCTTT	TRBV29-1	TRBJ1-1	.	.
CASSHPDSLGEQYF	TGTGCCAGCAGCCATCCCGATTCCTTGGGCGAGCAGTACTTC	TRBV3-1/TRBV3-2	TRBJ2-7	.	.
CASSEDRAAEAFF	TGTGCCAGCAGTGAAGACAGGGCGGCTGAAGCTTTCTTT	TRBV25-1	TRBJ1-1	TRBD1	.
CASSRDRARLGLTNYGYTF	TGCGCCAGCAGCCGGGACAGGGCGAGGCTCGGCCTCACTAACTATGGCTACACCTTC	TRBV5-1	TRBJ1-2	TRBD1	few
CASSLDWLAVTSYNEQFF	TGTGCCAGCAGCTTAGATTGGCTAGCGGTTACTTCCTACAATGAGCAGTTCTTC	TRBV11-2	TRBJ2-1	TRBD2	once
CASSLVGSETQYF	TGTGCCAGCAGCTTAGTAGGATCGGAGACCCAGTACTTC	TRBV7-2	TRBJ2-5	.	.